The 8 T cell receptor beta chains reported below all come from one sample, sequenced in a study of cytomegalovirus exposure and HLA in healthy donors. The PCR used 60 Vbeta and 13 Jbeta primers. Measured with immunoSEQ multiplex PCR; TCRdb has only the in-frame clones, and not every one. The sample comprises 150,000 to 200,000 clones, around four fifths of which are singletons, and around a tenth rests with the top ten. Sequenced material: PBMCs. The receptors were gathered from a man younger than 35 in good health and CMV-seropositive.

V and J are TRBV7-2 and TRBJ2-1, with 7 bases fitting TRBD2. Trimming at V came to 3 bases and at J to 9 bases, leaving 11 bases not matched to a gene. CDR3 length: 15 amino acids. CDR1 is SGHTA and CDR2 is FQGNSA in the germline V gene. CDR3 coding DNA: TGTGCCAGCAGCTTGGGAGCTAGTGGGGGGGGTGAGCAGTTCTTC. This translates into CASSLGASGGGEQFF.

The chain uses TRBV28 and TRBJ2-7; 8 nucleotides line up with TRBD2. The CDR3 length is 14 residues. V was pared by 10 bases and J by 3 bases, with 11 bases of the junction left unmatched. Per the germline V gene, CDR1 is MDHEN and CDR2 is SYDVKM. CDR3 in amino acids: CATIKAGVVYEQYF. The CDR3 coding sequence is TGTGCCACCATAAAAGCGGGAGTCGTCTACGAGCAGTACTTC.

The CDR3, as DNA: TGTGCCAGCAGCGTAAGTGGGGGGGTCTACAATGAGCAGTTCTTC. Translation: CASSVSGGVYNEQFF. This chain links TRBV9 with TRBJ2-1, with 7 bases fitting TRBD2. V shed 1 base and J 3 bases; nucleotides not matched to a gene: 4. This CDR3 contains 15 residues. CDR1 and CDR2 (germline): SGDLS, YYNGEE.

The chain employs TRBV11-2 and TRBJ2-7; D perhaps matches TRBD1 (5 bases). CDR1 and CDR2 (germline): SGHAT, FQNNGV. Deletions cut 5 bases from V and 1 base from J, with 12 bases between. The CDR3 sequence is 14 residues long. The CDR3 region is CASSAGQVSYEQYF. The CDR3 DNA follows: TGTGCCAGCAGCGCCGGACAAGTTTCCTACGAGCAGTACTTC.

V usage is TRBV4-3 and J usage is TRBJ2-3; TRBD1 agrees at 10 bases. The CDR3 covers 17 residues. CDR1 is LGHNA, CDR2 YSLEER, per germline. V shed 4 bases, J shed 4 bases, and the junction held 11 bases outside the gene matches. The CDR3 protein is CASSLSRQGALADTQYF. The CDR3 coding sequence is TGCGCCAGCAGCCTCAGCCGACAGGGGGCGTTGGCAGATACGCAGTATTTT.

The chain couples TRBV29-1 to TRBJ1-5, with TRBD1 matching 7 bases. This CDR3 has 14 amino acids. Germline-derived CDR1 and CDR2 are SQVTM and ANQGSEA. Trimming cost V 4 bases and J 6 bases; bases outside gene matches: 9. The CDR3, as DNA: TGCAGCGTTGTTGTCAGGGGGGCAAGTCAGCCCCAGCATTTT. Residues: CSVVVRGASQPQHF.

The genes are TRBV7-6 and TRBJ2-5, with 10 nucleotides matching TRBD2. Germline CDR1 is SGHVS and CDR2 is FNYEAQ. This CDR3 contains 16 residues. V lost 1 base, J lost 4 bases, and 6 bases stayed unmatched. The chain's CDR3 is CASSLGTSGIAETQYF. In DNA, the CDR3 is TGTGCCAGCAGCTTAGGAACTAGCGGGATAGCAGAGACCCAGTACTTC.

The chain links TRBV18 to TRBJ2-5; D remains unclear. In germline, CDR1 is KGHSH, CDR2 LQKENI. The germline V and J ends were trimmed by 2 bases and 2 bases, with 6 bases remaining between them. This CDR3 region has 13 residues. CDR3 in amino acids: CASSPVTQETQYF. Written as DNA, the CDR3 is TGTGCCAGCTCACCAGTTACTCAAGAGACCCAGTACTTC.